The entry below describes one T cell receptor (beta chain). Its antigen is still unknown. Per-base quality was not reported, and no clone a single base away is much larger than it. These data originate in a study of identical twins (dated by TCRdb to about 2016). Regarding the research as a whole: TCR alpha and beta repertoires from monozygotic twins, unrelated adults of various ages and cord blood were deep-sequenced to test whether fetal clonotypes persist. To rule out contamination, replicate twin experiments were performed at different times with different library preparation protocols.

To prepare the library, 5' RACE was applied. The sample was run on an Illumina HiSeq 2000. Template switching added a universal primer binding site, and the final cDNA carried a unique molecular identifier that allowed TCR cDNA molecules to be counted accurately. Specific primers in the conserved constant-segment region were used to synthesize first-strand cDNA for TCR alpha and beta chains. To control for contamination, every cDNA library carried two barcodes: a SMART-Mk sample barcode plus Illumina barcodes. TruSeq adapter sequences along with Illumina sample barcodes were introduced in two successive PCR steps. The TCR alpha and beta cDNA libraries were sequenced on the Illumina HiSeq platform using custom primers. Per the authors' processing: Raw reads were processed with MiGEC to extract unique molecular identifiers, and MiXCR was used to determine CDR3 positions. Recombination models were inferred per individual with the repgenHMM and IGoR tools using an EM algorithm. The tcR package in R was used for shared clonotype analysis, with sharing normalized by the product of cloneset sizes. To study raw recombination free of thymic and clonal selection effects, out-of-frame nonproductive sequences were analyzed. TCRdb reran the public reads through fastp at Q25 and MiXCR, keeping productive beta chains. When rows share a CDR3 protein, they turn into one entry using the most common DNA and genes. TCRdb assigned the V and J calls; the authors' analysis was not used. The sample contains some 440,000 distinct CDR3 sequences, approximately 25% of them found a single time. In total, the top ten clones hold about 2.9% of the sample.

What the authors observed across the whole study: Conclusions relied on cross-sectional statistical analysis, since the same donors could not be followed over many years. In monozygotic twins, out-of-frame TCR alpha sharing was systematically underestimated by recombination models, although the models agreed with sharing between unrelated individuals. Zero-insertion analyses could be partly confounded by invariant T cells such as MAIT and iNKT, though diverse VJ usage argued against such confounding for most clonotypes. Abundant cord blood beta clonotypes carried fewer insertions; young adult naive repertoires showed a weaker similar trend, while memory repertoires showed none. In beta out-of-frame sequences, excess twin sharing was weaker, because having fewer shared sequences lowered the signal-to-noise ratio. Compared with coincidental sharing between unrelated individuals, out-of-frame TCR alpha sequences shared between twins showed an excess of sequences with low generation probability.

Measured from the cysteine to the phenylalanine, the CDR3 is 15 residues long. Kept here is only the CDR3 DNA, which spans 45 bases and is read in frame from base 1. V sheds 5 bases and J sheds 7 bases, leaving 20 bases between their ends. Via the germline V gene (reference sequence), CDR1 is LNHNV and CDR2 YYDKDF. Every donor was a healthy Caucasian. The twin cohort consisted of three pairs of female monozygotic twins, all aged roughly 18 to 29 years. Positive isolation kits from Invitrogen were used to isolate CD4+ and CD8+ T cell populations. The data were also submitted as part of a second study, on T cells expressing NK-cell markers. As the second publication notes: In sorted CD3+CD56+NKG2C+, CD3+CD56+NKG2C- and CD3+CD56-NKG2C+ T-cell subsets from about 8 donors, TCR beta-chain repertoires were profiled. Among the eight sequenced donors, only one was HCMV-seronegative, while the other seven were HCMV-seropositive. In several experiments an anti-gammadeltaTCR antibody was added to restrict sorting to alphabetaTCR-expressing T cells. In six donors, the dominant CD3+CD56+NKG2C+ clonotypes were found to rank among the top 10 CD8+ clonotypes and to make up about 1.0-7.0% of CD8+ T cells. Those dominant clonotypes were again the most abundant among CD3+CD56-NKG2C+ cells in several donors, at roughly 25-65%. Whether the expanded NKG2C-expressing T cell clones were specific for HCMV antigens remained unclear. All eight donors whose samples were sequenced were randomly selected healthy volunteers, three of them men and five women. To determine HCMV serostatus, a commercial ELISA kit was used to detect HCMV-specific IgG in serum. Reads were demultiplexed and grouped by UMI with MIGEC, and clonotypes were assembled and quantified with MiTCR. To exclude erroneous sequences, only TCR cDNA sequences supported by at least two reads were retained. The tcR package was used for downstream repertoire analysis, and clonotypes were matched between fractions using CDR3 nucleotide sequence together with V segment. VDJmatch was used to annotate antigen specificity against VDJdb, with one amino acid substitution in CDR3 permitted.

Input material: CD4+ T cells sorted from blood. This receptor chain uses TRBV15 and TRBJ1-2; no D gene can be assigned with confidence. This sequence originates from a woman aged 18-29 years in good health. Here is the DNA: TGTGCCACCAGCGGGAGACCCGCAGGCGATGGTGGCTACACCTTC. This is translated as CATSGRPAGDGGYTF.